These T cell receptor beta chains were read from a single sample in a study of T cell responses to AZD1222 COVID-19 vaccine. Method: immunoSEQ multiplex PCR; TCRdb's copy keeps in-frame clones and lacks some. The repertoire has 80,000 to 95,000 clones, approximately 87% of them found once; the top ten carry approximately 4.5%. The starting material was peripheral blood, obtained on day 0 of MenACWY control vaccination. The receptors here all came from an adult in good health. Both conserved end residues are part of each CDR3. Fields, in order: V gene, D gene, J gene, clone size, CDR3 protein, CDR3 DNA. A D gene is named only where the DNA matches it firmly. Clone size is stated in some rows and not others, as once, few, many or a class when expanded.

V gene: TRBV28
D gene: NA
J gene: TRBJ1-4
clone size: NA
CDR3 protein: CASSFGLDYREDNEKLFF
CDR3 DNA: TGTGCCAGCAGTTTCGGTCTGGACTACAGGGAGGATAATGAAAAACTGTTTTTT

V gene: TRBV28
D gene: NA
J gene: TRBJ1-2
clone size: NA
CDR3 protein: CASITHADSGYTF
CDR3 DNA: TGTGCCAGCATCACCCACGCGGACTCGGGCTACACCTTC

V gene: TRBV6-5
D gene: TRBD2
J gene: TRBJ2-3
clone size: NA
CDR3 protein: CASSGLAGIPDTQYF
CDR3 DNA: TGTGCCAGCAGCGGACTAGCGGGAATCCCAGATACGCAGTATTTT

V gene: TRBV4-2
D gene: TRBD2
J gene: TRBJ2-1
clone size: NA
CDR3 protein: CASSQEGLARDNEQFF
CDR3 DNA: TGTGCCAGCAGCCAAGAGGGACTAGCGAGAGACAATGAGCAGTTCTTC

V gene: TRBV18
D gene: NA
J gene: TRBJ2-3
clone size: NA
CDR3 protein: CASSPRVGTDTQYF
CDR3 DNA: TGTGCCAGCTCACCACGGGTGGGCACAGATACGCAGTATTTT

V gene: TRBV6-1
D gene: NA
J gene: TRBJ1-2
clone size: NA
CDR3 protein: CASSEIETSNYGYTF
CDR3 DNA: TGTGCCAGCAGTGAAATTGAGACTTCTAACTATGGCTACACCTTC

V gene: TRBV6-5
D gene: TRBD1
J gene: TRBJ1-5
clone size: NA
CDR3 protein: CASSPDRGNQPQHF
CDR3 DNA: TGTGCCAGCAGCCCCGACAGGGGCAATCAGCCCCAGCATTTT

V gene: TRBV5-4
D gene: NA
J gene: TRBJ2-2
clone size: few
CDR3 protein: CASSLGPKNTGELFF
CDR3 DNA: TGTGCCAGCAGTCTGGGGCCTAAGAACACCGGGGAGCTGTTTTTT

V gene: TRBV2
D gene: NA
J gene: TRBJ2-3
clone size: once
CDR3 protein: CASSPQGSGNWDTQYF
CDR3 DNA: TGTGCCAGCAGCCCCCAGGGGAGCGGGAACTGGGATACGCAGTATTTT

V gene: TRBV19
D gene: NA
J gene: TRBJ1-4
clone size: once
CDR3 protein: CASTHWTDEKLFF
CDR3 DNA: TGTGCCAGTACCCACTGGACTGATGAAAAACTGTTTTTT

V gene: TRBV27
D gene: NA
J gene: TRBJ1-2
clone size: NA
CDR3 protein: CASSPSNEFYGYTF
CDR3 DNA: TGTGCCAGCAGCCCATCGAATGAGTTTTATGGCTACACCTTC

V gene: TRBV20-1
D gene: NA
J gene: TRBJ1-2
clone size: few
CDR3 protein: CSANYGYGYTF
CDR3 DNA: TGCAGTGCTAATTACGGTTATGGCTACACCTTC

V gene: TRBV28
D gene: TRBD1
J gene: TRBJ1-2
clone size: NA
CDR3 protein: CASSAGTGPTRWNTF
CDR3 DNA: TGTGCCAGCAGCGCCGGGACAGGGCCAACCCGGTGGAACACCTTC

V gene: TRBV4-3
D gene: NA
J gene: TRBJ2-7
clone size: NA
CDR3 protein: CASSQEGSTSYEQYF
CDR3 DNA: TGCGCCAGCAGCCAAGAAGGGAGTACCTCCTACGAGCAGTACTTC

V gene: TRBV11-2
D gene: TRBD2
J gene: TRBJ2-7
clone size: once
CDR3 protein: CASSLGTSGRDDYEQYF
CDR3 DNA: TGTGCCAGCAGCTTGGGGACTAGCGGGAGGGATGACTACGAGCAGTACTTC

V gene: TRBV24-1
D gene: NA
J gene: TRBJ1-2
clone size: NA
CDR3 protein: CATSDLRLNYGYTF
CDR3 DNA: TGTGCCACCAGTGATTTGCGCCTAAACTATGGCTACACCTTC

V gene: TRBV18
D gene: NA
J gene: TRBJ2-7
clone size: NA
CDR3 protein: CASSPGEKGWYEQYF
CDR3 DNA: TGTGCCAGCTCACCGGGCGAGAAAGGGTGGTACGAGCAGTACTTC

V gene: TRBV27
D gene: TRBD2
J gene: TRBJ2-7
clone size: NA
CDR3 protein: CASSLSGLESSYEQYF
CDR3 DNA: TGTGCCAGCAGTTTATCGGGACTAGAGAGCTCCTACGAGCAGTACTTC

V gene: TRBV4-1
D gene: TRBD2
J gene: TRBJ2-7
clone size: once
CDR3 protein: CASSLKREALFYEQYF
CDR3 DNA: TGCGCCAGCAGCCTCAAGCGGGAGGCACTTTTCTACGAGCAGTACTTC

V gene: TRBV9
D gene: NA
J gene: TRBJ2-1
clone size: NA
CDR3 protein: CASSVGLTNEQFF
CDR3 DNA: TGTGCCAGCAGCGTAGGTTTAACAAATGAGCAGTTCTTC

V gene: TRBV19
D gene: TRBD1
J gene: TRBJ1-4
clone size: NA
CDR3 protein: CASRRDSHEKLFF
CDR3 DNA: TGTGCCAGTAGAAGGGACAGCCATGAAAAACTGTTTTTT

V gene: TRBV28
D gene: NA
J gene: TRBJ2-7
clone size: NA
CDR3 protein: CASSNTLLLGFYEQYF
CDR3 DNA: TGTGCCAGCAGTAACACACTCCTTCTAGGGTTCTACGAGCAGTACTTC

V gene: TRBV19
D gene: NA
J gene: TRBJ1-5
clone size: NA
CDR3 protein: CASSISLLRTQPQHF
CDR3 DNA: TGTGCCAGTAGTATCTCTTTACTTCGGACTCAGCCCCAGCATTTT

V gene: TRBV5-4
D gene: NA
J gene: TRBJ1-6
clone size: NA
CDR3 protein: CASSRTVSSYNSPLHF
CDR3 DNA: TGTGCCAGCAGCAGGACAGTGAGCTCCTATAATTCACCCCTCCACTTT

V gene: TRBV29-1
D gene: NA
J gene: TRBJ1-2
clone size: NA
CDR3 protein: CSVESGQHGYTF
CDR3 DNA: TGCAGCGTTGAATCTGGTCAGCATGGCTACACCTTC

V gene: TRBV11-2
D gene: NA
J gene: TRBJ2-3
clone size: NA
CDR3 protein: CASSPWDTQYF
CDR3 DNA: TGTGCCAGCAGTCCTTGGGATACGCAGTATTTT

V gene: TRBV30
D gene: NA
J gene: TRBJ1-1
clone size: NA
CDR3 protein: CAWSHRLNTEAFF
CDR3 DNA: TGTGCCTGGAGTCACAGGCTTAACACTGAAGCTTTCTTT

V gene: TRBV19
D gene: NA
J gene: TRBJ1-3
clone size: NA
CDR3 protein: CASTPQSSGNTIYF
CDR3 DNA: TGTGCCAGTACCCCACAAAGCTCTGGAAACACCATATATTTT

V gene: TRBV5-6
D gene: NA
J gene: TRBJ2-5
clone size: NA
CDR3 protein: CASSRWETQYF
CDR3 DNA: TGTGCCAGCAGCCGCTGGGAGACCCAGTACTTC

V gene: TRBV3-1/TRBV3-2
D gene: TRBD2
J gene: TRBJ2-5
clone size: NA
CDR3 protein: CASSSGAGVETQYF
CDR3 DNA: TGTGCCAGCAGCTCTGGGGCGGGAGTGGAGACCCAGTACTTC

V gene: TRBV7-9
D gene: NA
J gene: TRBJ1-1
clone size: NA
CDR3 protein: CASVGLNTEAFF
CDR3 DNA: TGTGCCAGCGTCGGACTGAACACTGAAGCTTTCTTT

V gene: TRBV18
D gene: NA
J gene: TRBJ1-5
clone size: NA
CDR3 protein: CASSPGDSNQPQHF
CDR3 DNA: TGTGCCAGCTCACCAGGGGATAGCAATCAGCCCCAGCATTTT

V gene: TRBV7-2
D gene: TRBD1
J gene: TRBJ1-2
clone size: NA
CDR3 protein: CASRPSGGNNYGYTF
CDR3 DNA: TGTGCCAGCAGGCCCTCAGGGGGCAATAACTATGGCTACACCTTC

V gene: TRBV19
D gene: TRBD2
J gene: TRBJ2-1
clone size: once
CDR3 protein: CASRRLADTTYNEQFF
CDR3 DNA: TGTGCCAGTAGGAGACTAGCGGACACAACTTACAATGAGCAGTTCTTC

V gene: TRBV14
D gene: NA
J gene: TRBJ2-5
clone size: NA
CDR3 protein: CASSQEFRGWSTQYF
CDR3 DNA: TGTGCCAGCAGCCAAGAATTTAGAGGCTGGTCGACCCAGTACTTC

V gene: TRBV9
D gene: NA
J gene: TRBJ1-2
clone size: NA
CDR3 protein: CASSVSGASPYGYTF
CDR3 DNA: TGTGCCAGCAGCGTTTCGGGGGCTTCCCCTTATGGCTACACCTTC

V gene: TRBV28
D gene: NA
J gene: TRBJ1-5
clone size: NA
CDR3 protein: CASSLGRGGQPQHF
CDR3 DNA: TGTGCCAGCAGTTTAGGCAGGGGAGGACAGCCCCAGCATTTT

V gene: TRBV28
D gene: NA
J gene: TRBJ1-5
clone size: once
CDR3 protein: CASREIRDQPQHF
CDR3 DNA: TGTGCCAGCAGGGAGATACGGGATCAGCCCCAGCATTTT

V gene: TRBV6-2/TRBV6-3
D gene: TRBD1
J gene: TRBJ1-1
clone size: once
CDR3 protein: CASSYSDLGQGGEAFF
CDR3 DNA: TGTGCCAGCAGTTACTCGGACTTAGGACAGGGCGGTGAAGCTTTCTTT

V gene: TRBV19
D gene: NA
J gene: TRBJ1-3
clone size: NA
CDR3 protein: CASIAGHSGNTIYF
CDR3 DNA: TGTGCCAGTATCGCCGGACACTCTGGAAACACCATATATTTT

V gene: TRBV5-4
D gene: NA
J gene: TRBJ2-5
clone size: NA
CDR3 protein: CASSLGRDKQETQYF
CDR3 DNA: TGTGCCAGCAGCTTGGGGAGGGACAAGCAAGAGACCCAGTACTTC

V gene: TRBV5-8
D gene: NA
J gene: TRBJ2-2
clone size: NA
CDR3 protein: CASSWGDASNTGELFF
CDR3 DNA: TGTGCCAGCAGCTGGGGGGACGCCTCGAACACCGGGGAGCTGTTTTTT

V gene: TRBV3-1/TRBV3-2
D gene: TRBD1
J gene: TRBJ1-1
clone size: NA
CDR3 protein: CASSQLPGQGNTEAFF
CDR3 DNA: TGTGCCAGCAGCCAACTGCCGGGACAGGGGAACACTGAAGCTTTCTTT

V gene: TRBV18
D gene: NA
J gene: TRBJ2-2
clone size: NA
CDR3 protein: CASSQGSSVGELFF
CDR3 DNA: TGTGCCAGCTCACAGGGCAGCTCCGTCGGGGAGCTGTTTTTT

V gene: TRBV10-2
D gene: NA
J gene: TRBJ1-3
clone size: NA
CDR3 protein: CASSERIDRVVGTGNTIYF
CDR3 DNA: TGCGCCAGCAGTGAGAGGATCGATAGGGTCGTGGGGACTGGAAACACCATATATTTT

V gene: TRBV5-4
D gene: NA
J gene: TRBJ2-7
clone size: NA
CDR3 protein: CASSLEPTYEQYF
CDR3 DNA: TGTGCCAGCAGCTTGGAACCCACCTACGAGCAGTACTTC

V gene: TRBV18
D gene: NA
J gene: TRBJ1-2
clone size: once
CDR3 protein: CASSRDGDFYGYTF
CDR3 DNA: TGTGCCAGCTCACGGGACGGCGACTTTTATGGCTACACCTTC

V gene: TRBV28
D gene: NA
J gene: TRBJ2-1
clone size: NA
CDR3 protein: CASSLNYNEQFF
CDR3 DNA: TGTGCCAGCAGTTTAAACTACAATGAGCAGTTCTTC

V gene: TRBV25-1
D gene: NA
J gene: TRBJ1-4
clone size: NA
CDR3 protein: CASSEDLAGTNEKLFF
CDR3 DNA: TGTGCCAGCAGTGAAGATCTCGCAGGGACGAATGAAAAACTGTTTTTT

V gene: TRBV7-2
D gene: TRBD1
J gene: TRBJ1-1
clone size: large
CDR3 protein: CASSQGVAFF
CDR3 DNA: TGTGCCAGCAGCCAGGGGGTCGCTTTCTTT

V gene: TRBV19
D gene: TRBD1
J gene: TRBJ1-1
clone size: NA
CDR3 protein: CASSDRGRNTEAFF
CDR3 DNA: TGTGCCAGTAGTGACAGGGGGCGTAACACTGAAGCTTTCTTT

V gene: TRBV5-5
D gene: NA
J gene: TRBJ2-2
clone size: NA
CDR3 protein: CASSNIGDTGELFF
CDR3 DNA: TGTGCCAGCAGCAACATAGGGGACACCGGGGAGCTGTTTTTT

V gene: TRBV4-3
D gene: TRBD1
J gene: TRBJ2-5
clone size: once
CDR3 protein: CASSPRDRGGTQYF
CDR3 DNA: TGCGCCAGCAGCCCCCGGGACAGGGGAGGGACCCAGTACTTC

V gene: TRBV19
D gene: NA
J gene: TRBJ1-5
clone size: few
CDR3 protein: CASSISPGDQPQHF
CDR3 DNA: TGTGCCAGTAGTATCAGCCCCGGGGATCAGCCCCAGCATTTT

V gene: TRBV5-8
D gene: NA
J gene: TRBJ1-2
clone size: NA
CDR3 protein: CASSLNTGNYGYTF
CDR3 DNA: TGTGCCAGCAGCTTGAATACGGGAAACTATGGCTACACCTTC

V gene: TRBV5-1
D gene: TRBD2
J gene: TRBJ2-7
clone size: NA
CDR3 protein: CASRAIGLAGSEQYF
CDR3 DNA: TGCGCCAGCAGGGCTATCGGCCTAGCGGGATCCGAGCAGTACTTC

V gene: TRBV6-5
D gene: NA
J gene: TRBJ2-2
clone size: once
CDR3 protein: CASSRAGEGGELFF
CDR3 DNA: TGTGCCAGCAGTAGAGCAGGGGAGGGCGGGGAGCTGTTTTTT